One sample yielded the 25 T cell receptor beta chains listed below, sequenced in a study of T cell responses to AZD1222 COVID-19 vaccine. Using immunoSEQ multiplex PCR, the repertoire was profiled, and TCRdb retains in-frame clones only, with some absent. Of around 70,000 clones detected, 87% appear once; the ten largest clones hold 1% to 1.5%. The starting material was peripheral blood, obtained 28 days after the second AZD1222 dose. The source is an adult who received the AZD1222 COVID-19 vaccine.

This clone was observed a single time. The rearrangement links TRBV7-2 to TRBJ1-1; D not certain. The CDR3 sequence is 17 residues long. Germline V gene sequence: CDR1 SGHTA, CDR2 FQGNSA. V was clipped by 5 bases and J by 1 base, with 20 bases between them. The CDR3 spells CASSSHLTQIPNTEAFF. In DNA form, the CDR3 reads TGTGCCAGCAGCAGTCACCTAACGCAGATACCGAACACTGAAGCTTTCTTT. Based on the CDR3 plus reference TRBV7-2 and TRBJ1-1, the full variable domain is GAGVSQSPSNKVTEKGKDVELRCDPISGHTALYWYRQSLGQGLEFLIYFQGNSAPDKSGLPSDRFSAERTGGSVSTLTIQRTQQEDSAVYLCASSSHLTQIPNTEAFFGQGTRLTVV.

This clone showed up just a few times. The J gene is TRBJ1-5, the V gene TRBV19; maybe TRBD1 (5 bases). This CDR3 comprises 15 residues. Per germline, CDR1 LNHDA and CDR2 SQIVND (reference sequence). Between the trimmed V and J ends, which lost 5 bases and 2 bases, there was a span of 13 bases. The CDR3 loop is CASSLPWGGNQPQHF. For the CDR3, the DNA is TGTGCCAGTAGTCTCCCTTGGGGCGGCAATCAGCCCCAGCATTTT.

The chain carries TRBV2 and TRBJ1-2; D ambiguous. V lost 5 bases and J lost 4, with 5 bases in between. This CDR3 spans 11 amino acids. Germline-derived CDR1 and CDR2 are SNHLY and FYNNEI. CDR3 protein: CASSFSYGYTF. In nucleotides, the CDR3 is TGTGCCAGCAGTTTTAGCTATGGCTACACCTTC.

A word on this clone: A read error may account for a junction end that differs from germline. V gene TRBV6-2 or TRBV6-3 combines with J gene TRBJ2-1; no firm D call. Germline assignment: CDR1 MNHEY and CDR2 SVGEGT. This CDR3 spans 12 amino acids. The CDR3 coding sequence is TGTGCCAGCAGTTACTCCTTCAATGAGCAGTTCTTC. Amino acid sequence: CASSYSFNEQFF.

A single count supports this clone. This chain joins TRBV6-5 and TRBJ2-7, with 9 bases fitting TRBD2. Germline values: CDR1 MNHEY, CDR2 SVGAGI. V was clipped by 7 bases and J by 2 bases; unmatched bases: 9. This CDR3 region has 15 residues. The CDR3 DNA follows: TGTGCCAGCATTAGCGGGAGTATTAGTGCCTACGAGCAGTACTTC. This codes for CASISGSISAYEQYF.

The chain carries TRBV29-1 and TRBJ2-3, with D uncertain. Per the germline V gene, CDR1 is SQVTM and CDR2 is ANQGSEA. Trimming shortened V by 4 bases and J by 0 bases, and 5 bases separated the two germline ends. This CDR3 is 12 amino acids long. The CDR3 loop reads CSVVGSTDTQYF. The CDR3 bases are TGCAGCGTTGTCGGGAGCACAGATACGCAGTATTTT.

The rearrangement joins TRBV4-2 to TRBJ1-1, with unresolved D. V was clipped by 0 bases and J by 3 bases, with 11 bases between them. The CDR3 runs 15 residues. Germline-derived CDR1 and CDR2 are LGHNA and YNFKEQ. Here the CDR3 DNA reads TGTGCCAGCAGCCAAGAGGCACAGCGGGACACTGAAGCTTTCTTT. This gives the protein CASSQEAQRDTEAFF.

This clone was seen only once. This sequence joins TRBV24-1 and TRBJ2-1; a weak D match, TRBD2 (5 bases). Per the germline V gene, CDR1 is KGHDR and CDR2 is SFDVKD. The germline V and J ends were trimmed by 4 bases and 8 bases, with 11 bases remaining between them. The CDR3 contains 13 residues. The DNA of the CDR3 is TGTGCCACCAGTGAGACCCACGGGGATGAGCAGTTCTTC. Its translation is CATSETHGDEQFF.

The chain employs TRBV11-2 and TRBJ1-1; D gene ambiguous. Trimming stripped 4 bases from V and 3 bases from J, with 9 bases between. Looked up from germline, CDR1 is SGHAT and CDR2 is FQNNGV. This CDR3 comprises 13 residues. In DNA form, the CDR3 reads TGTGCCAGCAGCTCCTTTTTTCACACTGAAGCTTTCTTT. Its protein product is CASSSFFHTEAFF.

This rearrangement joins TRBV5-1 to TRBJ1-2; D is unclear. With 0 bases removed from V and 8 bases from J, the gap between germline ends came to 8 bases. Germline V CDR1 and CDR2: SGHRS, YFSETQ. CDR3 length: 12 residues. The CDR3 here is CASSLDFRGYTF. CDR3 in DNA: TGCGCCAGCAGCTTGGATTTCAGAGGCTACACCTTC.

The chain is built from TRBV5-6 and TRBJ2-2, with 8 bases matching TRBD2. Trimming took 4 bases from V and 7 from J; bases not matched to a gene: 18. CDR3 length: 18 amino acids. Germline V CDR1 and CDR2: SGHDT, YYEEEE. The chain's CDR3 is CASSPLDLSGSSVGELFF. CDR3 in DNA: TGTGCCAGCAGCCCCCTGGATTTGAGCGGGAGTAGTGTCGGGGAGCTGTTTTTT.

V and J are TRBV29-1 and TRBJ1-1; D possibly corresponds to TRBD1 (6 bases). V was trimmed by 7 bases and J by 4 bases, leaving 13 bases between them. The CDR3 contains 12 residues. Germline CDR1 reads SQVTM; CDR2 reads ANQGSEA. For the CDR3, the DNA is TGCAGCGCTGGACAGACGGCCACTGAAGCTTTCTTT. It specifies CSAGQTATEAFF.

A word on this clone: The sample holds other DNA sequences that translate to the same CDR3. The CDR3 is CASSYGGSNSPLHF. In DNA form, the CDR3 reads TGTGCCAGCAGTTACGGGGGTTCTAATTCACCCCTCCACTTT. The chain uses TRBV6-5 and TRBJ1-6, with D maybe TRBD1 (5 bases). Germline V gene data show CDR1 as MNHEY and CDR2 as SVGAGI. V lost 2 bases and J 6 bases, leaving 8 bases between the germline ends. The CDR3 is 14 residues long.

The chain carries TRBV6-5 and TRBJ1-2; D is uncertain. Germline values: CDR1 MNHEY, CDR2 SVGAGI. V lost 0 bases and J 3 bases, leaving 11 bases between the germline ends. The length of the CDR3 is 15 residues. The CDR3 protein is CASSYSGNGDYGYTF. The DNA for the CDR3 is TGTGCCAGCAGTTACTCGGGCAACGGAGACTATGGCTACACCTTC.

For the CDR3, the DNA is TGTGCCAGTAACCGGGCGACGGGGTATAGCAATCAGCCCCAGCATTTT. Translation: CASNRATGYSNQPQHF. The V call is TRBV19, the J call TRBJ1-5, with unresolved D. Trimming removed 7 bases from V and 0 bases from J, with 16 bases in between. The CDR3 has 16 residues. Germline values: CDR1 LNHDA, CDR2 SQIVND (reference sequence).

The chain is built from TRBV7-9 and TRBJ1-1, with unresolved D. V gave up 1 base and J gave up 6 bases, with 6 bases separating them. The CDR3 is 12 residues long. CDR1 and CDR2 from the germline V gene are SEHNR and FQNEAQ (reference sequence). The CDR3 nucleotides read TGTGCCAGCAGCTTAGGATTCGCTGAAGCTTTCTTT. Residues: CASSLGFAEAFF.

CDR3 loop: CASSVQGGNTEAFF. The CDR3 bases are TGTGCCAGCAGCGTCCAGGGGGGGAACACTGAAGCTTTCTTT. The rearrangement joins TRBV7-2 to TRBJ1-1; 7 bases align to TRBD1. Germline V gene lookup returns CDR1 SGHTA and CDR2 FQGNSA. This CDR3 comprises 14 residues. V dropped 5 bases and J dropped 1; count of bases not matched to a gene: 4.

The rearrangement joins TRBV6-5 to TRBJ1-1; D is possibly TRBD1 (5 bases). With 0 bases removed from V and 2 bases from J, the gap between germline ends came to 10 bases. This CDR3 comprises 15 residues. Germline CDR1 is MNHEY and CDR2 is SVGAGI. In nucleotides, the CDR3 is TGTGCCAGCAGTTACTCCTCAGGGATTAACACTGAAGCTTTCTTT. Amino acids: CASSYSSGINTEAFF.

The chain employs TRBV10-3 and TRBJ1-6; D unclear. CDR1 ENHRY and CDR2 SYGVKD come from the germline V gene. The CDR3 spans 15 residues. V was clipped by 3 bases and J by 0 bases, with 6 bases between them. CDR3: CAISERSSYNSPLHF. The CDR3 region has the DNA TGTGCCATCAGTGAAAGGAGCTCCTATAATTCACCCCTCCACTTT.

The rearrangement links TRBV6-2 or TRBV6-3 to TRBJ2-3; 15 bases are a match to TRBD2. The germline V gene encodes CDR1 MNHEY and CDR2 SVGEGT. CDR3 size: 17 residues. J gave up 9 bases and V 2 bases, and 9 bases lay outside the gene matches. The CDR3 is CASSYGGLAGGLETQYF. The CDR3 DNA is TGTGCCAGCAGTTACGGGGGACTAGCGGGGGGTCTAGAGACGCAGTATTTT.

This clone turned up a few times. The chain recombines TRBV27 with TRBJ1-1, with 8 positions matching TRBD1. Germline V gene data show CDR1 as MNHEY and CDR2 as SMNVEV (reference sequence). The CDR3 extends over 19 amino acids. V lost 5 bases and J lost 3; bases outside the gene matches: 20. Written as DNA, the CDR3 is TGTGCCAGCAGTATAAGTCCTGGACAGGGATCGTTCGGCGACACTGAAGCTTTCTTT. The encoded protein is CASSISPGQGSFGDTEAFF.

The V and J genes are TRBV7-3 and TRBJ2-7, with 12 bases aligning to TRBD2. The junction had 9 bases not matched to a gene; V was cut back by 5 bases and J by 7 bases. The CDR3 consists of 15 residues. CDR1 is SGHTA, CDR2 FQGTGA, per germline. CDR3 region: CASSPATSGRGEQYF. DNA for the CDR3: TGTGCCAGCAGCCCTGCGACTAGCGGGAGAGGGGAGCAGTACTTC.

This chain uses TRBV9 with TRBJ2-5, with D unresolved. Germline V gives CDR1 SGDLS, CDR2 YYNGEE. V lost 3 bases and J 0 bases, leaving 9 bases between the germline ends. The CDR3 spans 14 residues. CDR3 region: CASSDLQNQETQYF. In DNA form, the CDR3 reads TGTGCCAGCAGCGACCTACAGAACCAAGAGACCCAGTACTTC.

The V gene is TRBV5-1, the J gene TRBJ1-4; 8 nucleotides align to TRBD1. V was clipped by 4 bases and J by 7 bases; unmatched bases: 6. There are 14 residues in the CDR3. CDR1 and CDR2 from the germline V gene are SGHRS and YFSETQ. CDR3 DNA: TGCGCCAGCAGCCCCTATGGGACAGGTGAAAAACTGTTTTTT. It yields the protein CASSPYGTGEKLFF.

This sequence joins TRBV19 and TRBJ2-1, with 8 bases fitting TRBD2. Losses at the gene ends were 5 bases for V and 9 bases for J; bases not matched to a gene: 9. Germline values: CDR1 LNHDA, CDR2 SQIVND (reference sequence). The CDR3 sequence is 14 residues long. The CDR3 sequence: CASSSGGVLSEQFF. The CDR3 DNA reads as TGTGCCAGTAGTTCGGGAGGGGTCCTTAGTGAGCAGTTCTTC.